Below, one T cell receptor beta chain is given with its context. These data are taken from a study of shared clonotypes between healthy human individuals. The CDR3 extends over 15 amino acids. V was shortened by 3 bases and J by 3 bases, with 15 bases between the two germline ends. The germline V gene has CDR1 LNHDA and CDR2 SQIVND (reference sequence). Measured with immunoSEQ multiplex PCR; TCRdb has only the in-frame clones, and not every one. The data show about 490,000 clones, 60% to 85% seen once. The unsorted samples had tens of millions of PBMCs used for genomic DNA. Sequenced input: PBMCs. This TCR derives from a woman aged 40 to 50 in good health. Some clones in this sample may be carry-over from other donors' samples. The V call is TRBV19, the J call TRBJ2-7; D perhaps matches TRBD1 (7 bases). CDR3 nucleotides: TGTGCCAGTAGTATTGGAGGGGGCAAGAGCTACGAGCAGTACTTC. As protein: CASSIGGGKSYEQYF.